The 17 T cell receptor beta chains presented below share a single source sample, sequenced in a study of T cells in Graves' hyperthyroidism and ophthalmopathy. Researchers took RNA transcripts and amplified the TCR beta CDR3 regions from them. The HTBI primer set drove a first-round RT-PCR of the TCR CDR3. TCRdb analysed the multiplex PCR reads with MiXCR anew, one entry per CDR3 protein. Among about 260,000 distinct CDR3 sequences listed, about 15% were seen once. The source material was blood. The receptors originated from a woman younger than 35 with Graves' ophthalmopathy.

At least ten counts were recorded for this clonotype. The chain is built from TRBV7-2 and TRBJ1-2; no reliable D call. The V gene lost 5 bases and the J gene lost 7 bases, with 17 bases spanning the gap. The CDR3 length is 14 residues. The germline gives CDR1 SGHTA, CDR2 FQGNSA. The CDR3 loop is CASSIRRRAPGYTF. As DNA, the CDR3 is TGTGCCAGCAGCATCCGAAGGCGGGCGCCTGGCTACACCTTC. Supplemented by reference TRBV7-2 and TRBJ1-2, the full variable domain reads GAGVSQSPSNKVTEKGKDVELRCDPISGHTALYWYRQSLGQGLEFLIYFQGNSAPDKSGLPSDRFSAERTGGSVSTLTIQRTQQEDSAVYLCASSIRRRAPGYTFGSGTRLTVV.

This clonotype was seen at least ten times. The genes are TRBV20-1 and TRBJ2-3; 11 nucleotides agree with TRBD1. Germline CDR1 and CDR2: DFQATT and SNEGSKA (reference sequence). Losses at the gene ends were 3 bases for V and 7 bases for J; bases not matched to a gene: 6. CDR3 length: 14 residues. In DNA, the CDR3 is TGCAGTGCTAGGGGGACAGGGGGGACAAATACGCAGTATTTT. Protein: CSARGTGGTNTQYF.

This clonotype has at least ten counts. The chain employs TRBV28 and TRBJ2-1; 7 bases agree with TRBD1. V shed 2 bases and J 9 bases; nucleotides not matched to a gene: 4. CDR3 size: 13 residues. Per the germline V gene, CDR1 is MDHEN and CDR2 is SYDVKM. The CDR3: CASSLRQGGEQFF. DNA of the CDR3: TGTGCCAGCAGTTTACGACAGGGCGGTGAGCAGTTCTTC.

This clonotype has only one observation. The rearrangement links TRBV5-4 to TRBJ2-6, with unresolved D. V dropped 1 base and J dropped 0 bases, with 5 bases sitting between them. This CDR3 is 15 amino acids long. Germline loops: CDR1 SGHNT, CDR2 YYREEE (reference sequence). Here the CDR3 DNA reads TGTGCCAGCAGCTTGATAACCTCTGGGGCCAACGTCCTGACTTTC. It yields the protein CASSLITSGANVLTF. The whole variable domain, remainder taken from reference TRBV5-4 and TRBJ2-6, is ETGVTQSPTHLIKTRGQQVTLRCSSQSGHNTVSWYQQALGQGPQFIFQYYREEENGRGNFPPRFSGLQFPNYSSELNVNALELDDSALYLCASSLITSGANVLTFGAGSRLTVL.

This clonotype showed up just a few times. The V and J genes are TRBV19 and TRBJ2-5; D remains unclear. The CDR3 extends over 13 amino acids. The germline gives CDR1 LNHDA, CDR2 SQIVND (reference sequence). Trimming pared 3 bases from V and 5 bases from J, leaving 10 bases between. The CDR3 nucleotides read TGTGCCAGTAGTATTTCTCCGAGGGAGACCCAGTACTTC. This translates into CASSISPRETQYF.

This clonotype was seen ten or more times. V is TRBV7-2 and J is TRBJ1-6; D gene ambiguous. The CDR3 covers 15 residues. V dropped 5 bases and J dropped 0 bases, with 8 bases sitting between them. From germline, CDR1 is SGHTA and CDR2 FQGNSA. CDR3 sequence reads: CASSVDASYNSPLHF. The CDR3 coding sequence is TGTGCCAGCAGCGTAGACGCCTCCTATAATTCACCCCTCCACTTT.

The CDR3 region is CASSFELAGGAYEQYF. The CDR3 coding sequence is TGTGCCAGCAGTTTCGAATTAGCGGGAGGTGCCTACGAGCAGTACTTC. This rearrangement joins TRBV28 to TRBJ2-7; 10 nucleotides line up with TRBD2. Germline V lookup: CDR1 MDHEN, CDR2 SYDVKM. V shed 3 bases and J 2 bases; nucleotides not matched to a gene: 7. The CDR3 runs 16 residues.

The chain has TRBV29-1 and TRBJ2-1, with a tentative D call TRBD2 (5 bases). V was cut by 5 bases and J by 4 bases, with 18 bases left in between. Per the germline V gene, CDR1 is SQVTM and CDR2 is ANQGSEA. The CDR3 consists of 15 residues. DNA for the CDR3: TGCAGCGTTTCCCCCGGGGTGGATTGGTACAATGAGCAGTTCTTC. This translates into CSVSPGVDWYNEQFF.

The sample holds many counts of this clonotype. The V and J genes are TRBV27 and TRBJ1-4; D is perhaps TRBD1 (5 bases). This CDR3 region has 15 residues. From germline, CDR1 is MNHEY and CDR2 SMNVEV (reference sequence). Trimming took off 5 bases at V and 7 bases at J, with 17 bases between the two ends. CDR3 sequence: CASSKTVSGTEKLFF. The CDR3 coding sequence is TGTGCCAGCAGTAAGACGGTTTCTGGGACTGAAAAACTGTTTTTT.

This clonotype was seen more than once but under ten times. The CDR3 coding sequence is TGTGCCAGTAGGCCGAGGACAGGTTCAGCAGATACGCAGTATTTT. Protein product: CASRPRTGSADTQYF. The chain recombines TRBV19 with TRBJ2-3; TRBD1 matches 7 bases. The CDR3 contains 15 residues. Per germline, CDR1 LNHDA and CDR2 SQIVND (reference sequence). The junction had 10 bases not matched to a gene; V was cut back by 6 bases and J by 4 bases.

This clonotype has ten or more counts. This chain links TRBV2 with TRBJ1-1; weak D call: TRBD1 (5 bases). This CDR3 is 13 amino acids long. CDR1 and CDR2 (germline): SNHLY, FYNNEI. V was shortened by 4 bases and J by 2 bases, with 8 bases between the two germline ends. The CDR3 region is CASSVDSNTEAFF. The CDR3 DNA reads TGTGCCAGCAGTGTAGACAGTAACACTGAAGCTTTCTTT.

This clonotype occurred many times. The chain is built from TRBV3-1 and TRBJ1-4; weak D call: TRBD1 (6 bases). V lost 3 bases to trimming and J lost 3 bases, with 8 bases between them. Germline V gene lookup returns CDR1 LGHDT and CDR2 YNNKEL (reference sequence). The length of the CDR3 is 14 residues. The DNA of the CDR3 is TGTGCCAGCAGCCACAGGGGCTCTAATGAAAAACTGTTTTTT. Protein sequence: CASSHRGSNEKLFF.

The chain recombines TRBV20-1 with TRBJ2-1, with D possibly being TRBD1 (6 bases). The ends were cut back, 3 bases at V and 2 bases at J, with 8 bases in the middle. Germline-derived CDR1 and CDR2 are DFQATT and SNEGSKA (reference sequence). The CDR3 length is 13 residues. The CDR3 bases are TGCAGTGCTAGGGGGGACACCTACAATGAGCAGTTCTTC. Its protein is CSARGDTYNEQFF.

This clonotype showed up just a few times. J is TRBJ2-2 and V is TRBV19; 14 positions agree with TRBD2. CDR3 length: 16 residues. The V gene's germline CDR1 is LNHDA and CDR2 SQIVND (reference sequence). V trimming: 7 bases; J trimming: 7 bases; junction bases outside the gene matches: 8. The CDR3 sequence: CASTPGLAGVGGELFF. The DNA of the CDR3 is TGTGCCAGTACCCCGGGACTAGCGGGAGTTGGCGGGGAGCTGTTTTTT.

The chain joins TRBV6-4 to TRBJ2-3; 9 bases align to TRBD2. The CDR3 extends over 17 amino acids. V was pared by 3 bases and J by 4 bases, with 11 bases of the junction left unmatched. CDR1 and CDR2 from the germline V gene are MRHNA and SNTAGT. The CDR3 here is CASSEQPGGGASDTQYF. Here the CDR3 DNA reads TGTGCCAGCAGTGAGCAGCCGGGCGGGGGGGCGTCAGATACGCAGTATTTT.

This clonotype was counted many times. The CDR3 bases are TGTGCCAGCAGCTTCCCAGGGATGACCTACGAGCAGTACTTC. It encodes CASSFPGMTYEQYF. V is TRBV5-8 and J is TRBJ2-7; possible D gene TRBD1, 5 bases. CDR1 and CDR2 (germline): SGHTS, YDEGEE. This CDR3 is 14 amino acids long. Trimming left V 2 bases short and J 2 bases short, with 11 bases between.

The rearrangement joins TRBV6-2 or TRBV6-3 to TRBJ2-2, with D uncertain. V lost 5 bases to trimming and J lost 9 bases, with 7 bases between them. Germline-derived CDR1 and CDR2 are MNHEY and SVGEGT. CDR3 size: 11 residues. CDR3 DNA sequence: TGTGCCAGCAGTCCAACCAGGGAGCTGTTTTTT. As protein: CASSPTRELFF.